What follows are 16 T cell receptor beta chains derived from one specimen sequenced in a study of T cell changes during pregnancy in multiple sclerosis. Profiled with immunoSEQ multiplex PCR; TCRdb holds only in-frame clones, not every one. The repertoire has tens of thousands of clones, around nine tenths of them found once; the top ten carry roughly 3.3%. Sequenced material: peripheral blood, taken in the first trimester of pregnancy. Receptor source: a female donor in good health, enrolled as a control in a pregnancy study.

The gene calls are TRBV4-2 and TRBJ2-7, with a tentative D call TRBD2 (5 bases). The ends were cut back, 0 bases at V and 1 base at J, with 13 bases in the middle. CDR3 length: 16 residues. The germline V gene encodes CDR1 LGHNA and CDR2 YNFKEQ. CDR3 in DNA: TGTGCCAGCAGCCAAGAATATACCAGCGGATCCTACGAGCAGTACTTC. Translated: CASSQEYTSGSYEQYF.

This chain joins TRBV9 and TRBJ2-7, with TRBD1 matching 8 bases. The CDR3 consists of 15 residues. The J segment lost 3 bases and the V segment lost 3 bases, leaving 8 bases of the junction unmatched. Germline V gene lookup returns CDR1 SGDLS and CDR2 YYNGEE. CDR3 in amino acids: CASSETGAPDYEQYF. For the CDR3, the DNA is TGTGCCAGCAGCGAGACAGGGGCTCCGGACTACGAGCAGTACTTC.

The V and J genes are TRBV30 and TRBJ2-4; D possibly corresponds to TRBD1 (6 bases). The CDR3 loop spans 16 amino acids. The ends were cut back, 2 bases at V and 0 bases at J, with 14 bases in the middle. CDR1 and CDR2 from the germline V gene are GTSNPN and SVGIG (reference sequence). The DNA for the CDR3 is TGTGCCTGGAGTCGCCCGGGACACAAAGCCAAAAACATTCAGTACTTC. It yields the protein CAWSRPGHKAKNIQYF.

The V and J genes are TRBV10-3 and TRBJ1-1, with D maybe TRBD1 (5 bases). This CDR3 contains 15 residues. Germline CDR1 reads ENHRY; CDR2 reads SYGVKD. Trimming shortened V by 5 bases and J by 0 bases, and 13 bases separated the two germline ends. CDR3 sequence (DNA): TGTGCCATCAGTCCTCTTGACAGCATGAACACTGAAGCTTTCTTT. It codes for CAISPLDSMNTEAFF.

This chain connects TRBV6-1 to TRBJ1-1; the match to TRBD1 covers 8 bases. V lost 4 bases to trimming and J lost 3 bases; unmatched junction nucleotides: 13. The CDR3 covers 17 residues. Germline V gene lookup returns CDR1 MNHNS and CDR2 SASEGT. CDR3 residues: CASSAIRTGRGDTEAFF. In nucleotides, the CDR3 is TGTGCCAGCAGTGCCATAAGGACAGGGAGGGGAGACACTGAAGCTTTCTTT.

This chain connects TRBV13 to TRBJ1-5; a weak D match, TRBD1 (5 bases). Trimming cost V 0 bases and J 7 bases, with 7 bases left between them. Germline CDR1 reads PRHDT; CDR2 reads FYEKMQ (reference sequence). This CDR3 spans 13 amino acids. The CDR3 loop is CASSLGGGQPQHF. CDR3 coding DNA: TGTGCCAGCAGCTTAGGCGGGGGACAGCCCCAGCATTTT. Full variable domain (rest looked up from reference TRBV13 and TRBJ1-5): AAGVIQSPRHLIKEKRETATLKCYPIPRHDTVYWYQQGPGQDPQFLISFYEKMQSDKGSIPDRFSAQQFSDYHSELNMSSLELGDSALYFCASSLGGGQPQHFGDGTRLSIL.

The CDR3 here is CASSPSGNEQFF. DNA for the CDR3: TGTGCCAGCAGCCCTAGCGGCAATGAGCAGTTCTTC. The chain has TRBV5-4 and TRBJ2-1, with TRBD2 matching 7 bases. Germline V lookup: CDR1 SGHNT, CDR2 YYREEE (reference sequence). The CDR3 is 12 amino acids. V shed 4 bases and J 6 bases; nucleotides not matched to a gene: 1.

V usage is TRBV18 and J usage is TRBJ1-1; 8 bases map to TRBD1. Germline V lookup: CDR1 KGHSH, CDR2 LQKENI. The CDR3 is 15 residues long. The V gene end was trimmed by 0 bases and the J gene end by 6 bases; junction bases not matched to a gene: 6. CDR3 amino acids: CASSPPDRVVAEAFF. The CDR3 nucleotides are TGTGCCAGCTCACCACCGGACAGGGTGGTCGCTGAAGCTTTCTTT.

This rearrangement joins TRBV11-3 to TRBJ1-5; no clear D. Between the trimmed V and J ends, which lost 0 bases and 0 bases, there was a span of 6 bases. Looked up from germline, CDR1 is SGHNT and CDR2 is YENEEA. This CDR3 is built from 15 residues. The CDR3 DNA sequence: TGTGCCAGCAGCTTAGATGGACTTAGCAATCAGCCCCAGCATTTT. Protein product: CASSLDGLSNQPQHF.

The chain recombines TRBV5-1 with TRBJ1-5, with 10 bases matching TRBD1. Germline CDR1 is SGHRS and CDR2 is YFSETQ. The CDR3 is 13 residues long. Trimming took 5 bases from V and 7 from J; bases not matched to a gene: 3. CDR3 sequence reads: CASSGQGGQPQHF. DNA for the CDR3: TGCGCCAGCAGTGGACAGGGGGGACAGCCCCAGCATTTT. The full variable domain, rest sourced from reference TRBV5-1 and TRBJ1-5, is KAGVTQTPRYLIKTRGQQVTLSCSPISGHRSVSWYQQTPGQGLQFLFEYFSETQRNKGNFPGRFSGRQFSNSRSEMNVSTLELGDSALYLCASSGQGGQPQHFGDGTRLSIL.

The CDR3 DNA sequence: TGTGCCAGCAGCTTCCCCCGACAGGGGGTAGTCGAAGCTTTCTTT. It is translated as CASSFPRQGVVEAFF. J is TRBJ1-1 and V is TRBV13; 9 bases match TRBD1. The CDR3 runs 15 residues. The J segment lost 8 bases and the V segment lost 3 bases, leaving 10 bases of the junction unmatched. CDR1 PRHDT and CDR2 FYEKMQ come from the germline V gene (reference sequence). The variable domain in full, with the rest retrieved from reference TRBV13 and TRBJ1-1, is AAGVIQSPRHLIKEKRETATLKCYPIPRHDTVYWYQQGPGQDPQFLISFYEKMQSDKGSIPDRFSAQQFSDYHSELNMSSLELGDSALYFCASSFPRQGVVEAFFGQGTRLTVV.

The chain is built from TRBV6-1 and TRBJ1-2; 8 nucleotides agree with TRBD1. The CDR3 runs 13 residues. Germline V lookup: CDR1 MNHNS, CDR2 SASEGT. The junction had 8 bases not matched to a gene; V was cut back by 10 bases and J by 4 bases. CDR3 DNA: TGTGCCATCAACCTCCAGGGGGCCTATGGCTACACCTTC. Translated, it gives CAINLQGAYGYTF.

The chain links TRBV2 to TRBJ2-7; 7 bases align to TRBD1. The ends lost 8 bases at V and 4 bases at J; junction bases unmatched: 5. Per germline, CDR1 SNHLY and CDR2 FYNNEI. The CDR3 has 12 residues. The CDR3 reads CASGDSSYEQYF. CDR3 coding DNA: TGTGCCAGCGGGGACAGTAGTTACGAGCAGTACTTC.

This chain connects TRBV5-1 to TRBJ2-3; no firm D call. V was trimmed by 2 bases and J by 0 bases, leaving 10 bases between them. Per the germline V gene, CDR1 is SGHRS and CDR2 is YFSETQ. The CDR3 contains 15 residues. Here the CDR3 reads CASSLQNPSTDTQYF. CDR3 nucleotide sequence: TGCGCCAGCAGCTTACAGAACCCTAGCACAGATACGCAGTATTTT.

The rearrangement joins TRBV6-7 to TRBJ1-2; TRBD1 matches 9 bases. TRBV6-7 belongs to the ORF category, with a function that is uncertain. V lost 0 bases and J lost 5; bases outside the gene matches: 19. The CDR3 loop spans 20 amino acids. CDR3 region: CASSYSGQGGDLVVTYGYTF. Here the CDR3 DNA reads TGTGCCAGCAGTTACTCGGGACAGGGTGGTGATTTGGTTGTTACATATGGCTACACCTTC.

The rearrangement uses TRBV6-1 and TRBJ1-4, with TRBD1 matching 8 bases. The CDR3 has 15 amino acids. Germline V gene data show CDR1 as MNHNS and CDR2 as SASEGT. V was pared by 3 bases and J by 8 bases, with 8 bases of the junction left unmatched. The CDR3 loop is CASSETITGGEKLFF. In DNA, the CDR3 is TGTGCCAGCAGTGAGACAATCACAGGGGGGGAAAAACTGTTTTTT.